This T cell receptor beta chain was sequenced in a study of blood T cell repertoires in COVID-19. This table comes from immunoSEQ multiplex PCR, and its TCRdb copy is limited to in-frame clones, with some not included. The table has over 250,000 clones, 83% seen once. The CDR3 covers 15 residues. Germline CDR1 and CDR2: SGHTA and FQGNSA. Between the trimmed V and J ends, which lost 1 base and 2 bases, there was a span of 9 bases. The chain recombines TRBV7-2 with TRBJ2-1; D remains ambiguous. The clonotype comes from a woman between 50 and 59 years old who had recovered from COVID-19. Sequencing was carried out using peripheral blood. The CDR3 loop reads CASSLEPVAYNEQFF. In nucleotides, the CDR3 is TGTGCCAGCAGCTTAGAGCCCGTGGCCTACAATGAGCAGTTCTTC.